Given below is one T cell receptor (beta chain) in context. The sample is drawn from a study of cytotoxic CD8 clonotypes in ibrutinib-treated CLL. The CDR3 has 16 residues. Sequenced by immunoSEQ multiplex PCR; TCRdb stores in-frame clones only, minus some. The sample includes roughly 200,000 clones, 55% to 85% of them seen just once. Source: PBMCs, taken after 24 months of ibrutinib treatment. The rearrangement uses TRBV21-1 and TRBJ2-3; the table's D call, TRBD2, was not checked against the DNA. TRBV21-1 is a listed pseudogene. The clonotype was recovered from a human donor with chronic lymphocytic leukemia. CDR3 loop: CASRPEREGLRDTQYF. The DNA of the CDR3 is TGTGCCAGCAGACCCGAGCGGGAGGGCCTTAGAGATACGCAGTATTTT.